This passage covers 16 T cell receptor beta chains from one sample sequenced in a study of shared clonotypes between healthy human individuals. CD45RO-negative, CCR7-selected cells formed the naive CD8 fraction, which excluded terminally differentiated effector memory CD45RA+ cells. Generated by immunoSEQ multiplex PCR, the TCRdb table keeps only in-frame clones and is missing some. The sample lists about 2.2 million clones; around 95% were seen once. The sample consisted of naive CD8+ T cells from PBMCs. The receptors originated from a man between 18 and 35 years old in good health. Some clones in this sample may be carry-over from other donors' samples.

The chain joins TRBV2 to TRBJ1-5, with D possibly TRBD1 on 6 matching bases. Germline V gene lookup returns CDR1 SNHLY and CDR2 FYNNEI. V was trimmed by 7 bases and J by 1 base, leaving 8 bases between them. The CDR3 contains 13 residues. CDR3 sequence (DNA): TGTGCCAGCATGGACAGCAGCAATCAGCCCCAGCATTTT. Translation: CASMDSSNQPQHF. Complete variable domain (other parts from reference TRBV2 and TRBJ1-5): EPEVTQTPSHQVTQMGQEVILRCVPISNHLYFYWYRQILGQKVEFLVSFYNNEISEKSEIFDDQFSVERPDGSNFTLKIRSTKLEDSAMYFCASMDSSNQPQHFGDGTRLSIL.

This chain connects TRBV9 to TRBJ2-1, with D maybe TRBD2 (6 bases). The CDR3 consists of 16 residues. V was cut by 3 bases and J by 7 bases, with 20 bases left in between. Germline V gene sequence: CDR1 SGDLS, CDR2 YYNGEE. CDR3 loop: CASSGGTSSGWNEQFF. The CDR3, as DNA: TGTGCCAGCAGCGGGGGAACTAGCAGCGGTTGGAATGAGCAGTTCTTC. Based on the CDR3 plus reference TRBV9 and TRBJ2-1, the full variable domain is DSGVTQTPKHLITATGQRVTLRCSPRSGDLSVYWYQQSLDQGLQFLIQYYNGEERAKGNILERFSAQQFPDLHSELNLSSLELGDSALYFCASSGGTSSGWNEQFFGPGTRLTVL.

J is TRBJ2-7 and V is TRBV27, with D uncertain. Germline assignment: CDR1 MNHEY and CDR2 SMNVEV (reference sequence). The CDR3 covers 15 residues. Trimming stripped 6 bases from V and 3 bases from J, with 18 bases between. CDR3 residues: CASRMNVGFSYEQYF. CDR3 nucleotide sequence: TGTGCCAGCAGAATGAACGTTGGTTTCAGCTACGAGCAGTACTTC.

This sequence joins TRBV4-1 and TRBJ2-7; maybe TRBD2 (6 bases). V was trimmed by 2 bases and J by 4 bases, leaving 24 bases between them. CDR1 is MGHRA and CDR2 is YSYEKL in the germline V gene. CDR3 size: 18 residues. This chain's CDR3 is CASSQSSVGGRASYEQYF. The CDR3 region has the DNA TGCGCCAGCAGCCAAAGTTCGGTTGGGGGGAGAGCATCTTACGAGCAGTACTTC.

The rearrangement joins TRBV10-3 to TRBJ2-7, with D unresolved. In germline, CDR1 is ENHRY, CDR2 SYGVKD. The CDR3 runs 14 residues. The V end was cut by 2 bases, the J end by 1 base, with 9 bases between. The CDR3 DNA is TGTGCCATCAGTGAGCGGACGGAGTCCTACGAGCAGTACTTC. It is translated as CAISERTESYEQYF.

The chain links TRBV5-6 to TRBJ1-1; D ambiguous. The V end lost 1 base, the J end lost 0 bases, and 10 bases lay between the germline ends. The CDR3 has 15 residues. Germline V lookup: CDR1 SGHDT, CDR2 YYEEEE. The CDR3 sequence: CASSLWRHMNTEAFF. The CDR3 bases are TGTGCCAGCAGCTTGTGGAGACACATGAACACTGAAGCTTTCTTT. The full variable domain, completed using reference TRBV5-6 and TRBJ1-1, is DAGVTQSPTHLIKTRGQQVTLRCSPKSGHDTVSWYQQALGQGPQFIFQYYEEEERQRGNFPDRFSGHQFPNYSSELNVNALLLGDSALYLCASSLWRHMNTEAFFGQGTRLTVV.

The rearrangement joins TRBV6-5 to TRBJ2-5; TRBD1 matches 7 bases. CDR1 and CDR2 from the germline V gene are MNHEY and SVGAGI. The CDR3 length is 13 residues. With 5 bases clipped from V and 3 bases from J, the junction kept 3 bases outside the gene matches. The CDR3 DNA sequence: TGTGCCAGCAGTGGGACAGATGAAGAGACCCAGTACTTC. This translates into CASSGTDEETQYF.

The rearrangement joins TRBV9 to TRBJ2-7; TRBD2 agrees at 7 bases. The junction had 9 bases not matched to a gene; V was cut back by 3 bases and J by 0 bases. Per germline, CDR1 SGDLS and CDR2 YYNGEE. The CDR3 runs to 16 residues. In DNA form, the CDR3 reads TGTGCCAGCAGCGGGCCCCCGGGGGGTTACTCCTACGAGCAGTACTTC. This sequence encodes CASSGPPGGYSYEQYF.

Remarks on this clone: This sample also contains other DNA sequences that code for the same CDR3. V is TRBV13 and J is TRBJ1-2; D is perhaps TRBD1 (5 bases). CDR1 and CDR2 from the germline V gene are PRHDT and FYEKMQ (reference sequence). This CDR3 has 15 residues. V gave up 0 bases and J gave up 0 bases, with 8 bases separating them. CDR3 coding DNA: TGTGCCAGCAGCTTAGGCCGCAGGGCTAACTATGGCTACACCTTC. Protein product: CASSLGRRANYGYTF.

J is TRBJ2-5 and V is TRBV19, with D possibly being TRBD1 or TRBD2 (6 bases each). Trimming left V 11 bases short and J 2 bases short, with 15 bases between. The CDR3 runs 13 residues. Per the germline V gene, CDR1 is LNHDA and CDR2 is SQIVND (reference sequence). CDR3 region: CASSGGGQETQYF. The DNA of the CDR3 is TGTGCCTCCTCAGGAGGGGGACAAGAGACCCAGTACTTC.

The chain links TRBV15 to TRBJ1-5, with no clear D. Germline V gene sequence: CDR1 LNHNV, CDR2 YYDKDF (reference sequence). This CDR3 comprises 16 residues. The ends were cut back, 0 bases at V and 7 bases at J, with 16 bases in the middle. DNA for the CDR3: TGTGCCACCAGCAGAGATTCGAAGCCGAAGAACCAGCCCCAGCATTTT. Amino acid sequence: CATSRDSKPKNQPQHF.

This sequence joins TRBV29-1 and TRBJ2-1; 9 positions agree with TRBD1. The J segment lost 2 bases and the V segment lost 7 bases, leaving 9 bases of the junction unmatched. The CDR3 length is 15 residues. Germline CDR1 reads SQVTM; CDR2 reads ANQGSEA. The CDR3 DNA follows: TGCAGCGCAACCGGGACAGGGAAGGCCTACAATGAGCAGTTCTTC. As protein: CSATGTGKAYNEQFF.

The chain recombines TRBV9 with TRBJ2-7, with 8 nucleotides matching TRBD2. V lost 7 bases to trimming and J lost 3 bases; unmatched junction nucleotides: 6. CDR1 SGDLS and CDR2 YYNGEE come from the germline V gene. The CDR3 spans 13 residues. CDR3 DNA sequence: TGTGCCAGCCTTCAAACTAGCGGCTACGAGCAGTACTTC. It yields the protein CASLQTSGYEQYF.

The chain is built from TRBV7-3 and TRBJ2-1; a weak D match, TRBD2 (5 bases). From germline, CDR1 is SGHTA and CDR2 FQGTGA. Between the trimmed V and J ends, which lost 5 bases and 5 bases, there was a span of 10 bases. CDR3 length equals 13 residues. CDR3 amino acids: CASSPRTDNEQFF. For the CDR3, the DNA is TGTGCCAGCAGCCCTCGGACTGACAATGAGCAGTTCTTC.

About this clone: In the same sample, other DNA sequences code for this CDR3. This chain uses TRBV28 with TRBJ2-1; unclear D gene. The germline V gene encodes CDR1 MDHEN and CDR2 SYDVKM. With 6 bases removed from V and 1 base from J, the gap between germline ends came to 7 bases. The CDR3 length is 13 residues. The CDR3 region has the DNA TGTGCCAGCAGGCCCGGGTCCTACAATGAGCAGTTCTTC. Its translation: CASRPGSYNEQFF. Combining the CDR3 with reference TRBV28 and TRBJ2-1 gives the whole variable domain DVKVTQSSRYLVKRTGEKVFLECVQDMDHENMFWYRQDPGLGLRLIYFSYDVKMKEKGDIPEGYSVSREKKERFSLILESASTNQTSMYLCASRPGSYNEQFFGPGTRLTVL.

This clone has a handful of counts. The CDR3 DNA follows: TGTGCCTGCCAGGGAGTTTTGAACACTGAAGCTTTCTTT. Translated, it gives CACQGVLNTEAFF. The rearrangement links TRBV30 to TRBJ1-1; tentative D call: TRBD1 (5 bases). Germline CDR1 is GTSNPN and CDR2 is SVGIG (reference sequence). This CDR3 comprises 13 residues. Trimming shortened V by 6 bases and J by 0 bases, and 11 bases separated the two germline ends.